A selection of T cell receptor beta chains follows, all from one sample in a study of cytomegalovirus exposure and HLA in healthy donors. Some clones are missing from TCRdb's copy, which holds only in-frame ones; the method was immunoSEQ multiplex PCR. The sample carries 160,000 or so clones, around 84% recorded once. The sample was PBMCs. Receptors originate from a man aged 50-60 years in good health and CMV-seropositive. CDR3s include the opening cysteine and the closing phenylalanine or tryptophan. The order of the fields is CDR3 length, D gene, J gene, clone size, V gene, CDR3 protein, CDR3 DNA. The D gene is left open where the match is weak. Size is omitted from some rows. Given values are once, few, many or a class for expanded clones.

15 | . | TRBJ2-3 | . | TRBV5-6 | CASSLAGLGTDTQYF | TGTGCCAGCAGCTTGGCTGGGCTGGGCACAGATACGCAGTATTTT
15 | . | TRBJ2-3 | . | TRBV5-1 | CASSLAVSVTDTQYF | TGCGCCAGCAGCTTGGCCGTTAGCGTTACAGATACGCAGTATTTT
14 | . | TRBJ1-3 | . | TRBV7-9 | CASSLAGPTGTIYF | TGTGCCAGCAGCTTAGCAGGGCCCACGGGGACCATATATTTT
17 | TRBD1 | TRBJ1-6 | . | TRBV27 | CASNPDRELSRNSPLHF | TGTGCCAGCAATCCCGACAGGGAACTATCTAGGAATTCACCCCTCCACTTT
13 | . | TRBJ1-5 | . | TRBV5-1 | CASSLDGNQPQHF | TGCGCCAGCAGCTTGGACGGGAATCAGCCCCAGCATTTT
15 | TRBD1 | TRBJ2-2 | . | TRBV5-6 | CASSLETGGFGELFF | TGTGCCAGCAGCTTAGAGACAGGGGGTTTCGGGGAGCTGTTTTTT
14 | . | TRBJ2-5 | . | TRBV5-4 | CASSPGGGQETQYF | TGTGCCAGCAGCCCGGGGGGCGGCCAAGAGACCCAGTACTTC
17 | TRBD1 | TRBJ2-3 | . | TRBV5-1 | CASSSLPGQANTDTQYF | TGCGCCAGCAGCTCCCTTCCGGGACAGGCAAACACAGATACGCAGTATTTT
14 | TRBD1 | TRBJ1-1 | . | TRBV4-2 | CASSRDRGLTEAFF | TGTGCCAGCAGCCGAGACAGGGGGCTAACTGAAGCTTTCTTT
14 | . | TRBJ1-4 | . | TRBV5-1 | CASSFHSTNEKLFF | TGCGCCAGCAGCTTTCACTCAACTAATGAAAAACTGTTTTTT
15 | TRBD2 | TRBJ2-1 | few | TRBV15 | CATSGGTSGHNEQFF | TGTGCCACCAGCGGGGGGACTAGCGGTCACAATGAGCAGTTCTTC
14 | . | TRBJ1-2 | . | TRBV10-2 | CASSWGDRNYGYTF | TGCGCCAGCAGTTGGGGGGACCGGAACTATGGCTACACCTTC
17 | TRBD1 | TRBJ1-2 | . | TRBV27 | CASSPRGQGLRDYGYTF | TGTGCCAGCAGTCCCAGGGGACAGGGCTTAAGGGACTATGGCTACACCTTC
15 | . | TRBJ1-2 | . | TRBV6-1 | CATYLHGTKDYGYTF | TGTGCCACTTACCTCCACGGGACTAAGGACTATGGCTACACCTTC
17 | . | TRBJ2-3 | few | TRBV10-2 | CASSAFVGRDRTDTQYF | TGCGCCAGCAGTGCATTTGTGGGGCGGGATCGCACAGATACGCAGTATTTT
13 | . | TRBJ1-2 | . | TRBV2 | CASSGQPNYGYTF | TGTGCCAGCAGTGGACAGCCAAACTATGGCTACACCTTC
17 | . | TRBJ1-4 | . | TRBV7-6 | CASSLAARGSTNEKLFF | TGTGCCAGCAGCTTAGCCGCCCGGGGGTCAACTAATGAAAAACTGTTTTTT
16 | . | TRBJ2-3 | . | TRBV19 | CASSPQGRQGTDTQYF | TGTGCCAGTAGTCCGCAGGGCCGCCAGGGCACAGATACGCAGTATTTT
14 | TRBD1 | TRBJ1-2 | . | TRBV7-9 | CASSPGQGVYGYTF | TGTGCCAGCAGCCCCGGACAGGGGGTTTATGGCTACACCTTC
15 | TRBD2 | TRBJ2-3 | . | TRBV30 | CAWRLTSGRTDTQYF | TGTGCCTGGAGACTGACTAGCGGGAGAACAGATACGCAGTATTTT
13 | . | TRBJ2-1 | once | TRBV19 | CASSIDPRGREFF | TGTGCCAGTAGTATAGATCCCCGAGGTCGGGAGTTCTTC
14 | TRBD1 | TRBJ2-7 | . | TRBV12-5 | CASGPDRDLRGQYF | TGTGCTAGTGGCCCGGACAGGGACCTACGAGGGCAGTACTTC
15 | TRBD2 | TRBJ2-5 | . | TRBV5-4 | CASRTGTSSQETQYF | TGTGCCAGCAGAACCGGGACTAGCAGCCAAGAGACCCAGTACTTC
15 | . | TRBJ2-1 | . | TRBV28 | CASRSLWEPYNEQFF | TGTGCCAGCAGGTCCCTGTGGGAGCCCTACAATGAGCAGTTCTTC
13 | . | TRBJ2-5 | . | TRBV5-1 | CASSLQIQETQYF | TGCGCCAGCAGCTTGCAGATCCAAGAGACCCAGTACTTC